This T cell receptor (beta chain) came from a study of CD39 and CD103 CD8 tumor-infiltrating T cells (dated by TCRdb to the late 2010s). Describing the broader study: An HPV-positive HNSCC, an HPV-negative HNSCC, an ovarian cancer and a melanoma patient were represented in the repertoire comparisons shown. Deep sequencing of TCRbeta CDR3 was used to compare the repertoires of CD8 TIL subsets, defined by CD103 and CD39, with those of peripheral memory CD8 T cells.

Patients were not receiving therapy at sample collection, though earlier treatments ranged from chemotherapy, radiotherapy, surgery and immunotherapy to none. After thawing, cells were enriched for T lymphocytes using a negative-selection kit, and EpCAM beads were added for tumor-infiltrating lymphocytes. CD8 TIL subsets were FACS-sorted as CD3+CD4-CD8+CD45RA- cells split by CD39 and CD103 expression into DN, SP and DP. Tumor specimens were minced, digested for 1 h with hyaluronidase, collagenase and DNase, filtered, enriched by Ficoll and cryopreserved. Populations were sorted on a FACSAria II to just over 97% purity, and cell pellets were frozen without culture for TCR sequencing. Genomic DNA was extracted with the DNeasy Blood and Tissue Kit from roughly 10,000 to 100,000 sorted cells per subset. The immunoSEQ service sequenced and mapped the TCRbeta V-J or V-D-J regions, with coverage above 9x for each sample. The source study handled its data this way. Analysis was limited to productive rearrangements exported from the immunoSEQ Analyzer platform, and clonality was evaluated on the 500 most abundant clones. The Morisita-Horn similarity index and the Jaccard index were used to quantify the overlap in repertoires between populations. Morisita-Horn similarity between CD8 T-cell subset TCR repertoires was measured in five to seven cancer patients. The clones in this table, taken by TCRdb from immuneACCESS, are in-frame only. Not every clone is retained; where verified, under half of the shortfall comes from an unresolved V gene, and the cause of the rest is unknown. Clone size and V and J calls were adopted from that table, with D and trimming inferred from the DNA. Recorded for this sample are about 2,900 clones; approximately 83% of them occurred a single time. The top ten constitute around a fifth of the sample.

The CDR3, from cysteine to phenylalanine, totals 11 residues. The sequence is cut down to CDR3 DNA, 33 bases in frame from base 1. According to the germline V gene (reference sequence), CDR1 reads DFQATT and CDR2 reads SNEGSKA. The V end loses 3 bases and the J end loses 6 bases, and a stretch of 8 bases separates them. The paper's findings and limits, for the study overall: DP TIL clonotypes were rarely found in blood or uninvolved lymph node, whereas DN TIL clonotypes largely overlapped peripheral memory CD8 repertoires. Compared with DN and SP CD8 TILs and with blood memory CD8 T cells, DP CD8 TILs appeared more oligoclonal, with the top 30 clonotypes covering about 50-90%.

With respect to this clone: Its antigen is currently not known. The input lacks base qualities; no much larger clone sits a single base away.

The chain uses TRBV20-1 and TRBJ1-1, with the identity of the D gene unclear. Sequenced sample: CD39- CD103- CD8+ T cells sorted from the tumor. The cell subset or site label on this specimen signifies: CD103-CD39- double-negative CD45RA- CD8 T cells. The TCR was taken from a human donor with head and neck squamous cell carcinoma. This receptor carries the CDR3 CSARYAPEAFF. At the DNA level, the sequence is TGCAGTGCTAGGTATGCGCCTGAAGCTTTCTTT.